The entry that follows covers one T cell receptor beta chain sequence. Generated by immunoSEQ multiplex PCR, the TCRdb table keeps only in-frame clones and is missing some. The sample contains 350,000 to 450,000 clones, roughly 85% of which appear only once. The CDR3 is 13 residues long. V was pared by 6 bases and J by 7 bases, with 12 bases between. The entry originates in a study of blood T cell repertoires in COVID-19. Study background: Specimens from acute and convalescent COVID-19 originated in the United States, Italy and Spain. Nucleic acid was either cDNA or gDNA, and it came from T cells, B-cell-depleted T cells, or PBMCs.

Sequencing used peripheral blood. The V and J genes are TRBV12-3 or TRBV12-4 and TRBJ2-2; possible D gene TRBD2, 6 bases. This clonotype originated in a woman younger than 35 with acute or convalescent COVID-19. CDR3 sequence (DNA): TGTGCCAGCAGCAACACGGGGGTCGGGGAGCTGTTTTTT. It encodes CASSNTGVGELFF.